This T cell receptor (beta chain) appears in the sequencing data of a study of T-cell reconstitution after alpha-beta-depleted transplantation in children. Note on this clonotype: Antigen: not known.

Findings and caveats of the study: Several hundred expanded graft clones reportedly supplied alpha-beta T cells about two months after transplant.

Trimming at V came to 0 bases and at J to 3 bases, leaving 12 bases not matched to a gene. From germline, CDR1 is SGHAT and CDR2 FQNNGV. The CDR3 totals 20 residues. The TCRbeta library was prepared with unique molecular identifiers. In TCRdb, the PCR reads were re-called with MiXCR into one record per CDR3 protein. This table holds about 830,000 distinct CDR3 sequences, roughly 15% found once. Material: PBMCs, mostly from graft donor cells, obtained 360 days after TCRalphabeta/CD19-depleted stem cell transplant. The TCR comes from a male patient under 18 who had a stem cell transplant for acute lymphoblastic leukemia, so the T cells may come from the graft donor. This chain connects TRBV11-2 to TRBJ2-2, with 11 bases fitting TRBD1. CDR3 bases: TGTGCCAGCAGCTTAGATCTCGGACAGGGGGCTAGTTCGGACACCGGGGAGCTGTTTTTT. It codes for CASSLDLGQGASSDTGELFF. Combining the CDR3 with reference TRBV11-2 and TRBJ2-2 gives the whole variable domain EAGVAQSPRYKIIEKRQSVAFWCNPISGHATLYWYQQILGQGPKLLIQFQNNGVVDDSQLPKDRFSAERLKGVDSTLKIQPAKLEDSAVYLCASSLDLGQGASSDTGELFFGEGSRLTVL.